This is a list of T cell receptor beta chains from one sample in a study of spatial heterogeneity in lung cancer. TCRdb recomputed calls from the 5' RACE reads with MiXCR, one row per CDR3 protein. The sample gives 49,000 or so distinct CDR3 sequences, over 9.5% of which show up once; roughly a third is in the top ten. Here the sequenced sample was PBMCs, taken at follow-up. The origin of the receptors is a male donor with early-stage non-small cell lung cancer. The CDR3 runs from the conserved cysteine through the conserved F or W. D genes are given only for firm matches. Clone size, where shown, is once, few, many, or a class for clones that have expanded.

cdr3_aa: CASSPPVGGLEDTQYF
cdr3_nt: TGTGCCAGCAGTCCCCCCGTGGGGGGGCTGGAAGATACGCAGTATTTT
j_call: TRBJ2-3
v_call: TRBV6-2/TRBV6-3
clone_size: few
d_call: -

cdr3_aa: CASSLRNEQFF
cdr3_nt: TGTGCCAGCAGCCTAAGAAATGAGCAGTTCTTC
j_call: TRBJ2-1
v_call: TRBV3-1
clone_size: -
d_call: -

cdr3_aa: CASSLIPGTGRVTEAFF
cdr3_nt: TGTGCCAGCAGTCTCATTCCCGGGACAGGGAGGGTCACTGAAGCTTTCTTT
j_call: TRBJ1-1
v_call: TRBV6-2/TRBV6-3
clone_size: -
d_call: TRBD1

cdr3_aa: CASSETSGANVLTF
cdr3_nt: TGTGCCAGCAGTGAAACCTCTGGGGCCAACGTCCTGACTTTC
j_call: TRBJ2-6
v_call: TRBV2
clone_size: -
d_call: -

cdr3_aa: CASSGRQRNTGELFF
cdr3_nt: TGTGCCAGCAGCGGTAGGCAACGGAACACCGGGGAGCTGTTTTTT
j_call: TRBJ2-2
v_call: TRBV18
clone_size: many
d_call: -

cdr3_aa: CASSLPGAGTGELFF
cdr3_nt: TGTGCCAGCAGCCTGCCGGGGGCTGGAACCGGGGAGCTGTTTTTT
j_call: TRBJ2-2
v_call: TRBV7-2
clone_size: many
d_call: -

cdr3_aa: CASSSFNRRTNYGYTF
cdr3_nt: TGTGCCAGCAGTTCCTTTAACAGGAGAACTAACTATGGCTACACCTTC
j_call: TRBJ1-2
v_call: TRBV6-2/TRBV6-3
clone_size: many
d_call: -

cdr3_aa: CASSEYEQFF
cdr3_nt: TGTGCCAGCAGTGAATATGAGCAGTTCTTC
j_call: TRBJ2-1
v_call: TRBV25-1
clone_size: few
d_call: -

cdr3_aa: CAISESGTGAGEKLFF
cdr3_nt: TGTGCCATCAGTGAATCAGGGACAGGGGCTGGTGAAAAACTGTTTTTT
j_call: TRBJ1-4
v_call: TRBV10-3
clone_size: many
d_call: TRBD1

cdr3_aa: CASSSPPGGQETQYF
cdr3_nt: TGTGCCAGCAGTTCCCCTCCGGGGGGACAAGAGACCCAGTACTTC
j_call: TRBJ2-5
v_call: TRBV28
clone_size: -
d_call: TRBD2

cdr3_aa: CAISESSADTQYF
cdr3_nt: TGTGCCATCAGTGAGTCGTCGGCAGATACGCAGTATTTT
j_call: TRBJ2-3
v_call: TRBV10-3
clone_size: -
d_call: -

cdr3_aa: CASSLSLENSPLHF
cdr3_nt: TGTGCCAGCAGCTTGTCTTTGGAGAACTCACCCCTCCACTTT
j_call: TRBJ1-6
v_call: TRBV5-4
clone_size: many
d_call: -

cdr3_aa: CSATSGGYNEQFF
cdr3_nt: TGCAGTGCTACTAGCGGGGGGTACAATGAGCAGTTCTTC
j_call: TRBJ2-1
v_call: TRBV20-1
clone_size: many
d_call: TRBD2

cdr3_aa: CASSPLSLPYEQYF
cdr3_nt: TGTGCCAGCAGCCCCTTATCGCTTCCCTACGAGCAGTACTTC
j_call: TRBJ2-7
v_call: TRBV7-9
clone_size: -
d_call: -

cdr3_aa: CASSLVPPSSYEQYF
cdr3_nt: TGTGCCAGCAGCTTAGTTCCTCCGAGCTCCTACGAGCAGTACTTC
j_call: TRBJ2-7
v_call: TRBV7-9
clone_size: many
d_call: -

cdr3_aa: CASSEGTEDTQYF
cdr3_nt: TGTGCCAGCAGTGAAGGAACGGAGGATACGCAGTATTTT
j_call: TRBJ2-3
v_call: TRBV6-1
clone_size: -
d_call: -

cdr3_aa: CSARREEKLFF
cdr3_nt: TGCAGTGCTAGGCGGGAGGAAAAACTGTTTTTT
j_call: TRBJ1-4
v_call: TRBV20-1
clone_size: many
d_call: -

cdr3_aa: CASSTTRQAVYGYTF
cdr3_nt: TGTGCCAGTAGTACGACGAGACAGGCAGTCTATGGCTACACCTTC
j_call: TRBJ1-2
v_call: TRBV19
clone_size: -
d_call: -